A selection of T cell receptor beta chains follows, all from one sample in a study of blood T cell repertoires in COVID-19. Profiling relied on immunoSEQ multiplex PCR, and the TCRdb table lists in-frame clones only, not all of them. The repertoire consists of around 210,000 clones, with approximately 90% occurring once and the leading ten covering over 15%. Specimen: peripheral blood. Receptor source: a man in his forties or fifties with COVID-19, enrolled during active disease. Both conserved end residues are part of each CDR3. A D gene is named only where the DNA matches it firmly. Part of the rows lack a size; the others show once, few, many or a class for expanded clones.

D gene | J gene | clone size | V gene | CDR3 protein | CDR3 DNA
NA | TRBJ2-5 | once | TRBV19 | CASSSQRGVETQYF | TGTGCCAGTAGTTCTCAACGCGGGGTGGAGACCCAGTACTTC
TRBD2 | TRBJ2-2 | NA | TRBV7-6 | CASSRGTSLNTGELFF | TGTGCCAGCAGCCGTGGGACTAGCTTAAACACCGGGGAGCTGTTTTTT
TRBD1 | TRBJ1-5 | few | TRBV5-4 | CASSVQGAGQPQHF | TGTGCCAGCAGCGTGCAGGGGGCAGGGCAGCCCCAGCATTTT
NA | TRBJ1-1 | once | TRBV5-6 | CASSFTPGLNTEAFF | TGTGCCAGCAGCTTCACCCCAGGGCTGAACACTGAAGCTTTCTTT
NA | TRBJ2-3 | NA | TRBV5-5 | CASSLGPGTDTQYF | TGTGCCAGCAGCTTGGGCCCCGGGACAGATACGCAGTATTTT
TRBD1 | TRBJ1-1 | NA | TRBV12-3/TRBV12-4 | CASSTRQGAMAFF | TGTGCCAGCAGTACGAGACAGGGAGCGATGGCTTTCTTT
TRBD2 | TRBJ2-3 | NA | TRBV11-2 | CASSRAGDRTDTQYF | TGTGCCAGCAGCCGAGCGGGGGACCGCACAGATACGCAGTATTTT
TRBD2 | TRBJ2-1 | NA | TRBV11-2 | CASSLESGGNNEQFF | TGTGCCAGCAGCTTAGAGAGCGGGGGTAACAATGAGCAGTTCTTC
NA | TRBJ2-3 | NA | TRBV30 | CAWSGPMRGDTQYF | TGTGCCTGGAGTGGACCTATGCGGGGAGATACGCAGTATTTT
TRBD1 | TRBJ1-1 | NA | TRBV6-6 | CASSYSPGQGEAFF | TGTGCCAGCAGTTACTCTCCGGGACAGGGAGAAGCTTTCTTT
TRBD1 | TRBJ1-5 | NA | TRBV30 | CAWRDRADQPQHF | TGTGCCTGGCGGGACAGGGCGGATCAGCCCCAGCATTTT
NA | TRBJ1-5 | NA | TRBV6-2/TRBV6-3 | CASSYPTGVGRRRDSNQPQHF | TGTGCCAGCAGTTACCCCACCGGGGTCGGCAGAAGGAGAGATAGCAATCAGCCCCAGCATTTT
NA | TRBJ1-1 | NA | TRBV7-2 | CASSYGRGPEAFF | TGTGCCAGCAGCTACGGGCGGGGACCTGAAGCTTTCTTT
TRBD1 | TRBJ2-3 | NA | TRBV30 | CAWSRTGGTDTQYF | TGTGCCTGGAGTCGGACAGGGGGCACAGATACGCAGTATTTT
TRBD2 | TRBJ2-7 | NA | TRBV5-1 | CASSLSRRLAGGAAHEQYF | TGCGCCAGCAGCCTCTCCCGTCGACTAGCGGGGGGGGCCGCCCACGAGCAGTACTTC
TRBD1 | TRBJ2-2 | NA | TRBV7-6 | CASSAGTGVVGELFF | TGTGCCAGCAGCGCCGGGACAGGGGTGGTCGGGGAGCTGTTTTTT
NA | TRBJ1-2 | once | TRBV7-8 | CASSLQSRGYGYTF | TGTGCCAGCAGCTTGCAGAGCAGGGGCTATGGCTACACCTTC
TRBD1 | TRBJ2-1 | NA | TRBV6-1 | CASSEAVGQGRNEQFF | TGTGCCAGCAGTGAAGCTGTGGGACAGGGGCGCAATGAGCAGTTCTTC
NA | TRBJ2-1 | NA | TRBV5-6 | CASSLWRNEQFF | TGTGCCAGCAGCTTGTGGAGGAATGAGCAGTTCTTC
TRBD1 | TRBJ1-2 | NA | TRBV10-3 | CAISEAAGQGAGGYTF | TGTGCCATCAGTGAGGCCGCCGGACAGGGGGCCGGTGGCTACACCTTC
TRBD1 | TRBJ1-6 | NA | TRBV28 | CASSHGGQGDSYSPLHF | TGTGCCAGCAGTCATGGGGGACAGGGGGACTCGTATTCACCCCTCCACTTT
NA | TRBJ2-3 | NA | TRBV5-1 | CASSLAGQYTDTQYF | TGCGCCAGCAGCTTGGCCGGACAGTACACAGATACGCAGTATTTT
NA | TRBJ2-5 | NA | TRBV19 | CASSPQGETQYF | TGTGCCAGTAGTCCCCAGGGGGAGACCCAGTACTTC
NA | TRBJ1-1 | NA | TRBV6-5 | CASSYLGAVGTEAFF | TGTGCCAGCAGTTATTTAGGGGCGGTGGGCACTGAAGCTTTCTTT
NA | TRBJ2-2 | once | TRBV5-1 | CASSWNRNTGELFF | TGCGCCAGCAGCTGGAACAGGAACACCGGGGAGCTGTTTTTT
TRBD1 | TRBJ2-7 | once | TRBV2 | CATRGQAAYEQYF | TGTGCCACCAGGGGACAGGCGGCCTACGAGCAGTACTTC
NA | TRBJ2-7 | NA | TRBV6-2/TRBV6-3 | CASSYGRYEQYF | TGTGCCAGCAGTTACGGGAGGTACGAGCAGTACTTC
NA | TRBJ2-5 | NA | TRBV7-3 | CASSLSGGSETQYF | TGTGCCAGCAGCTTAAGCGGAGGTTCAGAGACCCAGTACTTC
TRBD1 | TRBJ1-2 | NA | TRBV27 | CASRGEQGNNNYGYTF | TGTGCCAGCAGGGGGGAACAGGGGAACAATAACTATGGCTACACCTTC